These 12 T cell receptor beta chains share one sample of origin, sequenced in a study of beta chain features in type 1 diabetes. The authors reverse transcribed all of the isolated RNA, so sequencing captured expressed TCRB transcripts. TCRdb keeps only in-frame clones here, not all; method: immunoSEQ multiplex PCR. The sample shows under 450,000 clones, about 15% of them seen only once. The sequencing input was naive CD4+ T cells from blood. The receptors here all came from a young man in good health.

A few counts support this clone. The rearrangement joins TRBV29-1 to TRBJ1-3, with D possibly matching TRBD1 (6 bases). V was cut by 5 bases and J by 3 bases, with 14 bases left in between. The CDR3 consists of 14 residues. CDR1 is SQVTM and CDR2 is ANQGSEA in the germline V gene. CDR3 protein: CSVLRDTNGNTIYF. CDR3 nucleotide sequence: TGCAGCGTTCTAAGGGACACCAATGGAAACACCATATATTTT.

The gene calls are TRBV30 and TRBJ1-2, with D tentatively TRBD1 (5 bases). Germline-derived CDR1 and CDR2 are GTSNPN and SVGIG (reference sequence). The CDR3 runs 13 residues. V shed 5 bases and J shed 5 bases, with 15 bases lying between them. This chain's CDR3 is CAWGTESLYGYTF. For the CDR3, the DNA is TGTGCCTGGGGGACGGAAAGCCTGTATGGCTACACCTTC.

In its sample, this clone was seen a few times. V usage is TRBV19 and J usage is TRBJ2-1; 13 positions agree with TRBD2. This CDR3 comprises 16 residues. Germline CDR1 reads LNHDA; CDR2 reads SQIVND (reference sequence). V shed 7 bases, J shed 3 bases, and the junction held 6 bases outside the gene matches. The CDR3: CASNERLAGGYNEQFF. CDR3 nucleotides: TGTGCCAGTAACGAACGACTAGCGGGGGGCTACAATGAGCAGTTCTTC. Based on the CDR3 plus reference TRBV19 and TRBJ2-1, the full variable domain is DGGITQSPKYLFRKEGQNVTLSCEQNLNHDAMYWYRQDPGQGLRLIYYSQIVNDFQKGDIAEGYSVSREKKESFPLTVTSAQKNPTAFYLCASNERLAGGYNEQFFGPGTRLTVL.

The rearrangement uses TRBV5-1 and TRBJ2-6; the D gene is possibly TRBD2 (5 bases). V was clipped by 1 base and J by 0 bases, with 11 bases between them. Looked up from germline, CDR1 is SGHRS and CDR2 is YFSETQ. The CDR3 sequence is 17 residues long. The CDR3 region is CASSLLGSNSGANVLTF. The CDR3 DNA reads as TGCGCCAGCAGCTTGCTAGGGAGCAACTCTGGGGCCAACGTCCTGACTTTC.

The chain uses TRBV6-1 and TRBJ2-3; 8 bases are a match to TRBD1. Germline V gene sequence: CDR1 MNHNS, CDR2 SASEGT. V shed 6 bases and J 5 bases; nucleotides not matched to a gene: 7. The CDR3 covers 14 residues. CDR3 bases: TGTGCCAGCAGCTCAGGGGGCGGTGGAGATACGCAGTATTTT. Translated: CASSSGGGGDTQYF.

CDR3 sequence (DNA): TGCAGCGTCCAACACGTGGAGGGGTTCTCCTATGGCTACACCTTC. It specifies CSVQHVEGFSYGYTF. The chain couples TRBV29-1 to TRBJ1-2, with D possibly being TRBD1 (5 bases). This CDR3 region has 15 residues. Germline CDR1 reads SQVTM; CDR2 reads ANQGSEA. V gave up 6 bases and J gave up 4 bases, with 21 bases separating them.

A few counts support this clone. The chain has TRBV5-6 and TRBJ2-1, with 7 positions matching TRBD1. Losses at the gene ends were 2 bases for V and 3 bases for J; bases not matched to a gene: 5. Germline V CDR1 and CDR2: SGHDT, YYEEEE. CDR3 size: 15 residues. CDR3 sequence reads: CASSFFDRDYNEQFF. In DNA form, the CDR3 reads TGTGCCAGCAGCTTCTTTGACAGGGACTACAATGAGCAGTTCTTC.

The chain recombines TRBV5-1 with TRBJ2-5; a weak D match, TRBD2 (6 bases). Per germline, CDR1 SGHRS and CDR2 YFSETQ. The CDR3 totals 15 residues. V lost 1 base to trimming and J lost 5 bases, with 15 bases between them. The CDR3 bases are TGCGCCAGCAGCTTGTCGAAAGTTCGGGGGGAGACCCAGTACTTC. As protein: CASSLSKVRGETQYF.

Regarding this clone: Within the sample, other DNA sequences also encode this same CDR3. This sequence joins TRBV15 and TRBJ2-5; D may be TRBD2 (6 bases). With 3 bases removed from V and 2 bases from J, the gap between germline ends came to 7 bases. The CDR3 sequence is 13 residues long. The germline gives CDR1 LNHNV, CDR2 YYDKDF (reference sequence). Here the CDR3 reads CATSRGLQETQYF. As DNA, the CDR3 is TGTGCCACCAGCAGGGGACTTCAAGAGACCCAGTACTTC.

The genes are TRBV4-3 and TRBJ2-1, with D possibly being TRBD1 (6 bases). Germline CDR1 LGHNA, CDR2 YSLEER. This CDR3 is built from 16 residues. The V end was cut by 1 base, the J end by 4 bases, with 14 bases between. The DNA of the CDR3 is TGCGCCAGCAGCCAAGCAGTGACAGGTTTTTACAATGAGCAGTTCTTC. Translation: CASSQAVTGFYNEQFF.

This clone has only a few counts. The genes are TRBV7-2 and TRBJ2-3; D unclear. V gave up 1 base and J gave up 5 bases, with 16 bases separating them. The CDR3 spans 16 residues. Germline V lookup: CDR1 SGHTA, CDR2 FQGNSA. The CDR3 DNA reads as TGTGCCAGCAGCTTAGATGGGGTGTTCAGAAAAGATACGCAGTATTTT. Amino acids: CASSLDGVFRKDTQYF.

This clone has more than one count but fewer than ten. The CDR3 nucleotides are TGTGCCAGCAGCGAGGCCGACAGGCTGAACACTGAAGCTTTCTTT. Amino acids: CASSEADRLNTEAFF. This sequence joins TRBV13 and TRBJ1-1; TRBD1 is a possible D gene (6 bases). CDR3 length: 15 residues. Trimming pared 5 bases from V and 0 bases from J, leaving 13 bases between. From germline, CDR1 is PRHDT and CDR2 FYEKMQ (reference sequence).